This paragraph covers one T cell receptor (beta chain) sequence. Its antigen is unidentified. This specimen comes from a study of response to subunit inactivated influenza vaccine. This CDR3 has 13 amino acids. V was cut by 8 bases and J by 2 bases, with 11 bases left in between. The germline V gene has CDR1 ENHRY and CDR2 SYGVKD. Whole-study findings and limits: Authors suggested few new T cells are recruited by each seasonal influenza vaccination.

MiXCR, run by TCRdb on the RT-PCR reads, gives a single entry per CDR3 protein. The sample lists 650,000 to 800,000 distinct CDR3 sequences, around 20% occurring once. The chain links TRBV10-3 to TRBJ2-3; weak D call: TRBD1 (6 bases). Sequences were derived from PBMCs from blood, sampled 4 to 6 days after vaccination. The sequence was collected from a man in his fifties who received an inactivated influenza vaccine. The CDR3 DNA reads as TGTGCCATCCGGCCAGGGGACACAGATACGCAGTATTTT. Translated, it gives CAIRPGDTDTQYF.